A single sample gave rise to the 28 T cell receptor beta chains below, sequenced in a study of T cell responses to AZD1222 COVID-19 vaccine. Profiled with immunoSEQ multiplex PCR; TCRdb holds only in-frame clones, not every one. The sample consists of more than 150,000 clones, approximately 91% of them appearing once. This sample comprised peripheral blood, obtained on day 0 of AZD1222 vaccination. These receptors all come from an adult in good health.

This rearrangement joins TRBV6-2 or TRBV6-3 to TRBJ2-7; D possibly corresponds to TRBD2 (7 bases). CDR3 length: 14 residues. Germline assignment: CDR1 MNHEY and CDR2 SVGEGT. The V gene lost 6 bases and the J gene lost 0 bases, with 12 bases spanning the gap. Here the CDR3 DNA reads TGTGCCAGCAGCCGGCGGGGGCCCTCCTACGAGCAGTACTTC. Protein: CASSRRGPSYEQYF.

CDR3 DNA sequence: TGCAGCGTCCTTGGAGGGGTAGGGTGGACTGAAGCTTTCTTT. Amino acids: CSVLGGVGWTEAFF. The genes are TRBV29-1 and TRBJ1-1; D is perhaps TRBD1 (5 bases). CDR3 length: 14 amino acids. Germline CDR1 is SQVTM and CDR2 is ANQGSEA. The V end lost 6 bases, the J end lost 5 bases, and 19 bases lay between the germline ends.

This clone was observed a few times. The V and J genes are TRBV6-5 and TRBJ2-2, with D hard to call. The CDR3 totals 12 residues. Germline CDR1 reads MNHEY; CDR2 reads SVGAGI. V lost 6 bases to trimming and J lost 10 bases, with 12 bases between them. In nucleotides, the CDR3 is TGTGCCAGCAGCCCCACTCAGACGGAGCTGTTTTTT. Encoded protein: CASSPTQTELFF.

This rearrangement joins TRBV2 to TRBJ2-7, with D perhaps being TRBD1 or TRBD2 (5 bases each). V was shortened by 4 bases and J by 2 bases, with 9 bases between the two germline ends. Germline CDR1 reads SNHLY; CDR2 reads FYNNEI. CDR3 length equals 13 residues. The CDR3 here is CASSGQGPYEQYF. The CDR3 DNA reads as TGTGCCAGCAGTGGGCAGGGACCCTACGAGCAGTACTTC.

This clone is a singleton in its sample. The V call is TRBV3-1 (or the pseudogene TRBV3-2), the J call TRBJ2-2; 13 bases match TRBD2. The CDR3 runs to 17 residues. The V gene's germline CDR1 is LGHDT and CDR2 YNNKEL (reference sequence). After removal of 3 bases from V and 6 bases from J, the junction contained 7 bases not matched to a gene. The CDR3 nucleotides read TGTGCCAGCAGCCAGGCTGGACTAGCGGGAGTGGCCGGGGAGCTGTTTTTT. This codes for CASSQAGLAGVAGELFF.

The chain employs TRBV19 and TRBJ1-3; TRBD1 aligns across 10 bases. This CDR3 is built from 18 residues. CDR1 LNHDA and CDR2 SQIVND come from the germline V gene (reference sequence). The ends lost 6 bases at V and 0 bases at J; junction bases unmatched: 11. This chain's CDR3 is CASSPNSGTGDSGNTIYF. In DNA form, the CDR3 reads TGTGCCAGTAGCCCGAACTCCGGGACAGGGGACTCTGGAAACACCATATATTTT.

The chain combines TRBV7-3 with TRBJ1-1; D gene uncertain. The CDR3 extends over 15 amino acids. The V and J ends lost 5 bases and 5 bases respectively, with 18 bases between them. Per the germline V gene, CDR1 is SGHTA and CDR2 is FQGTGA. In nucleotides, the CDR3 is TGTGCCAGCAGCACCCATCATGAGGGCGTGACTGAAGCTTTCTTT. Encoded protein: CASSTHHEGVTEAFF.

Only a few counts were recorded for this clone. The rearrangement uses TRBV7-9 and TRBJ1-2, with D unclear. CDR1 and CDR2 from the germline V gene are SEHNR and FQNEAQ (reference sequence). V lost 6 bases and J 4 bases, leaving 15 bases between the germline ends. The CDR3 contains 14 residues. Here the CDR3 DNA reads TGTGCCAGCAGTCAGCAGGCTTTTCGCTATGGCTACACCTTC. It codes for CASSQQAFRYGYTF.

V gene TRBV29-1 combines with J gene TRBJ2-1; no definite D call. This CDR3 is built from 11 residues. Germline CDR1 is SQVTM and CDR2 is ANQGSEA. V lost 4 bases to trimming and J lost 3 bases, with 4 bases between them. The CDR3 DNA follows: TGCAGCGTTGTAGTCTACAATGAGCAGTTCTTC. Its protein is CSVVVYNEQFF.

CDR3 loop: CASSDPSGTGSSPLHF. CDR3 bases: TGTGCCAGTAGTGATCCATCCGGGACAGGGAGCTCACCCCTCCACTTT. The chain couples TRBV19 to TRBJ1-6; 9 bases map to TRBD1. There are 16 residues in the CDR3. Per germline, CDR1 LNHDA and CDR2 SQIVND (reference sequence). Trimming removed 5 bases from V and 10 bases from J; junction bases left unmatched: 12.

In its sample, this clone was seen once. The chain combines TRBV27 with TRBJ2-1, with 12 bases matching TRBD2. CDR3 length: 16 amino acids. V trimming: 5 bases; J trimming: 4 bases; junction bases outside the gene matches: 6. Germline V lookup: CDR1 MNHEY, CDR2 SMNVEV (reference sequence). CDR3 residues: CASSLLAGGGYNEQFF. The CDR3 DNA is TGTGCCAGCAGTCTCCTAGCGGGAGGGGGTTACAATGAGCAGTTCTTC.

The V gene is TRBV4-3, the J gene TRBJ1-4; D remains ambiguous. V lost 1 base to trimming and J lost 8 bases, with 20 bases between them. CDR3 length equals 17 residues. Germline CDR1 is LGHNA and CDR2 is YSLEER. CDR3 DNA: TGCGCCAGCAGCCAAGGGGTAAGGTGGGGTAAAGAAGAAAAACTGTTTTTT. It translates to CASSQGVRWGKEEKLFF.

This chain connects TRBV29-1 to TRBJ1-4; 7 nucleotides agree with TRBD1. Germline V CDR1 and CDR2: SQVTM, ANQGSEA. J was trimmed by 7 bases and V by 4 bases; bases with no gene match: 3. The CDR3 covers 12 residues. This CDR3 is CSVGAGGEKLFF. In nucleotides, the CDR3 is TGCAGCGTTGGGGCAGGGGGTGAAAAACTGTTTTTT.

The chain joins TRBV5-6 to TRBJ2-7; 9 nucleotides agree with TRBD1. J lost 2 bases, V lost 5 bases, and 17 bases had no gene match. Germline lookup yields CDR1 SGHDT and CDR2 YYEEEE. CDR3 length: 18 residues. The CDR3 loop reads CASRSRYRTGVEAYEQYF. Here the CDR3 DNA reads TGTGCCAGCAGATCCCGCTATCGGACAGGGGTCGAGGCCTACGAGCAGTACTTC.

The V call is TRBV12-3 or TRBV12-4, the J call TRBJ1-1; D not certain. The CDR3 extends over 12 amino acids. Trimming took off 2 bases at V and 5 bases at J, with 6 bases between the two ends. The CDR3 bases are TGTGCCAGCAGTTTATCAGGAACTGAAGCTTTCTTT. This codes for CASSLSGTEAFF.

The rearrangement joins TRBV7-2 to TRBJ1-1; D is unclear. V was pared by 2 bases and J by 1 base, with 8 bases between. The CDR3 has 14 amino acids. Germline CDR1 reads SGHTA; CDR2 reads FQGNSA. CDR3 region: CASSLRVRNTEAFF. In DNA, the CDR3 is TGTGCCAGCAGCTTAAGGGTGAGGAACACTGAAGCTTTCTTT. The full variable domain, its missing parts supplied by reference TRBV7-2 and TRBJ1-1, is GAGVSQSPSNKVTEKGKDVELRCDPISGHTALYWYRQSLGQGLEFLIYFQGNSAPDKSGLPSDRFSAERTGGSVSTLTIQRTQQEDSAVYLCASSLRVRNTEAFFGQGTRLTVV.

The sample holds one count of this clone. This sequence joins TRBV6-2 or TRBV6-3 and TRBJ1-1; 8 nucleotides agree with TRBD1. The J segment lost 1 base and the V segment lost 0 bases, leaving 1 base of the junction unmatched. Germline V gene data show CDR1 as MNHEY and CDR2 as SVGEGT. This CDR3 is built from 15 residues. In DNA, the CDR3 is TGTGCCAGCAGTTACTCCGGGACAGGGAACACTGAAGCTTTCTTT. As protein: CASSYSGTGNTEAFF.

The rearrangement uses TRBV12-3 or TRBV12-4 and TRBJ2-5; D may be TRBD1 or TRBD2 (7 bases each). Trimming removed 6 bases from V and 3 bases from J, with 11 bases in between. The CDR3 consists of 13 residues. The CDR3 spells CASSRGGEETQYF. In DNA, the CDR3 is TGTGCCAGCAGCAGGGGGGGGGAAGAGACCCAGTACTTC.

The CDR3 region is CASSLRTGGRTDTQYF. The CDR3 coding sequence is TGCGCCAGCAGCCTACGGACAGGGGGGCGCACAGATACGCAGTATTTT. The chain uses TRBV5-1 and TRBJ2-3; the match to TRBD1 covers 10 bases. The ends lost 4 bases at V and 1 base at J; junction bases unmatched: 6. Germline assignment: CDR1 SGHRS and CDR2 YFSETQ. The CDR3 covers 16 residues. Full variable domain (remainder filled in from reference TRBV5-1 and TRBJ2-3): KAGVTQTPRYLIKTRGQQVTLSCSPISGHRSVSWYQQTPGQGLQFLFEYFSETQRNKGNFPGRFSGRQFSNSRSEMNVSTLELGDSALYLCASSLRTGGRTDTQYFGPGTRLTVL.

This sequence joins TRBV5-1 and TRBJ2-5; TRBD2 is a possible D gene (6 bases). The CDR3 totals 15 residues. Germline loops: CDR1 SGHRS, CDR2 YFSETQ. Trimming stripped 3 bases from V and 3 bases from J, with 15 bases between. CDR3 coding DNA: TGCGCCAGCAGCTGGGAGGCTAGGGATAAAGAGACCCAGTACTTC. Its protein product is CASSWEARDKETQYF. The whole variable domain, filled in from reference TRBV5-1 and TRBJ2-5, reads KAGVTQTPRYLIKTRGQQVTLSCSPISGHRSVSWYQQTPGQGLQFLFEYFSETQRNKGNFPGRFSGRQFSNSRSEMNVSTLELGDSALYLCASSWEARDKETQYFGPGTRLLVL.

The chain employs TRBV7-3 and TRBJ2-1, with TRBD2 matching 7 bases. Per germline, CDR1 SGHTA and CDR2 FQGTGA. V dropped 1 base and J dropped 2; count of bases not matched to a gene: 2. The CDR3 totals 15 residues. The CDR3 reads CASSLSGSAYNEQFF. The CDR3 DNA follows: TGTGCCAGCAGCTTAAGCGGGAGCGCCTACAATGAGCAGTTCTTC.

The table lists this clone with a few counts. The chain has TRBV19 and TRBJ1-1, with 7 bases that match TRBD1. CDR1 is LNHDA, CDR2 SQIVND, per germline (reference sequence). This CDR3 spans 13 amino acids. J gave up 5 bases and V 6 bases, and 6 bases lay outside the gene matches. CDR3 coding DNA: TGTGCCAGTAGCACACAGGGGAGTACTGAAGCTTTCTTT. This codes for CASSTQGSTEAFF.

This chain connects TRBV6-5 to TRBJ2-7, with 13 bases aligning to TRBD2. The CDR3 runs to 15 residues. The J segment lost 2 bases and the V segment lost 6 bases, leaving 4 bases of the junction unmatched. From germline, CDR1 is MNHEY and CDR2 SVGAGI. The CDR3 is CASRAGLAGAYEQYF. CDR3 sequence (DNA): TGTGCCAGCAGAGCAGGACTAGCGGGGGCCTACGAGCAGTACTTC.

V gene TRBV6-4 combines with J gene TRBJ1-2; D is possibly TRBD1 (5 bases). Germline loops: CDR1 MRHNA, CDR2 SNTAGT. V was trimmed by 2 bases and J by 2 bases, leaving 15 bases between them. The CDR3 totals 16 residues. CDR3 region: CASSDGPGRGNYGYTF. The CDR3 DNA follows: TGTGCCAGCAGTGACGGGCCAGGGAGGGGAAACTATGGCTACACCTTC.

V and J are TRBV2 and TRBJ2-1, with 7 bases lining up with TRBD1. Per the germline V gene, CDR1 is SNHLY and CDR2 is FYNNEI. The CDR3 loop spans 14 amino acids. V trimming: 1 base; J trimming: 6 bases; junction bases outside the gene matches: 3. CDR3 in amino acids: CASSEDRGGNEQFF. CDR3 DNA: TGTGCCAGCAGTGAAGACAGGGGTGGCAATGAGCAGTTCTTC.

The chain recombines TRBV28 with TRBJ2-1; 10 bases are shared with TRBD2. The CDR3 runs 16 residues. J was trimmed by 7 bases and V by 1 base; bases with no gene match: 7. The V gene's germline CDR1 is MDHEN and CDR2 SYDVKM. The chain's CDR3 is CASSLFPSGSRNEQFF. In nucleotides, the CDR3 is TGTGCCAGCAGTTTATTCCCTAGCGGGAGCCGGAATGAGCAGTTCTTC. Complete variable domain (other parts from reference TRBV28 and TRBJ2-1): DVKVTQSSRYLVKRTGEKVFLECVQDMDHENMFWYRQDPGLGLRLIYFSYDVKMKEKGDIPEGYSVSREKKERFSLILESASTNQTSMYLCASSLFPSGSRNEQFFGPGTRLTVL.

J is TRBJ1-6 and V is TRBV9; D remains unclear. The CDR3 has 14 residues. CDR1 and CDR2 from the germline V gene are SGDLS and YYNGEE. V was clipped by 0 bases and J by 5 bases, with 6 bases between them. The CDR3, as DNA: TGTGCCAGCAGCGTAGGACTGGATAATTCACCCCTCCACTTT. Amino acid sequence: CASSVGLDNSPLHF.

The chain is built from TRBV10-3 and TRBJ2-5; possibly TRBD1 for D (6 bases). The CDR3 contains 13 residues. Trimming cost V 8 bases and J 5 bases, with 15 bases left between them. CDR1 is ENHRY, CDR2 SYGVKD, per germline. DNA for the CDR3: TGTGCCATCGGGACACACAAGGGGGAGACCCAGTACTTC. As protein: CAIGTHKGETQYF.